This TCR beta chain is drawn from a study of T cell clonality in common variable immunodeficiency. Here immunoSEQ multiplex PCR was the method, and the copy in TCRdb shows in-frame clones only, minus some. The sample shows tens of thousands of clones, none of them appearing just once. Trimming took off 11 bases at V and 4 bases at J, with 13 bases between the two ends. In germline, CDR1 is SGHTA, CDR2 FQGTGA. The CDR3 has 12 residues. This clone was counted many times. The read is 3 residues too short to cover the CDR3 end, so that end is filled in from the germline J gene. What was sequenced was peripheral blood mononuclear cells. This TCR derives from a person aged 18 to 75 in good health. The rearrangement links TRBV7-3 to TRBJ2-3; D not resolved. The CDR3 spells CAETDRPDTQYF. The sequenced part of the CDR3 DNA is TGTGCCGAAACAGACCGCCCAGATACG.